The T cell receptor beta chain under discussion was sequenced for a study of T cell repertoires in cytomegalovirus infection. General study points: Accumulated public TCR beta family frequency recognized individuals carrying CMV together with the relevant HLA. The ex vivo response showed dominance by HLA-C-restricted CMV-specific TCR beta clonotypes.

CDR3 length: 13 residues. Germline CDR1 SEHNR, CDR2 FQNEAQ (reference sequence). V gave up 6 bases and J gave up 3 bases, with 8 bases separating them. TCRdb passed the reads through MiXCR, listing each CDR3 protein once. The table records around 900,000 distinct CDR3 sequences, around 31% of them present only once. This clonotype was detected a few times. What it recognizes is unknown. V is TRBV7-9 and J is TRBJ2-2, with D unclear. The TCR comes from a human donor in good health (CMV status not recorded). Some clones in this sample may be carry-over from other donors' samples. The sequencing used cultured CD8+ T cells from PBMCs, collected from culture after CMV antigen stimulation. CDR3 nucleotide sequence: TGTGCCAGCAGGGACCGGCACACCGGGGAGCTGTTTTTT. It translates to CASRDRHTGELFF.